This T cell receptor (beta chain) was obtained from a study of regulatory T cells in long-lasting Graves disease. Note on this clonotype: The target antigen is unknown.

Study-level points and caveats: Persistent patients shared more public clonotypes (under 3,000) than newly diagnosed patients (about 1,000). Peripheral blood alone, not thyroid tissue, underwent study.

The sample's time point: persistent/refractory GD, antithyroid drugs over 5 years with positive TRAb. There was RNA extracted from PBMCs, and the TCR library was made from it. The germline CDR1 and CDR2 sequences are PRHDT and FYEKMQ (reference sequence). Trimming cost V 3 bases and J 3 bases, with 11 bases left between them. The CDR3 is 14 amino acids. CDR3-region Arm-PCR and iRepertoire HTBI primers produced the TCR beta libraries. TCRdb redid the calling of the multiplex PCR reads with MiXCR, one entry per CDR3 protein. This table holds 700,000 or so distinct CDR3 sequences, 25% to 35% found once. This TCR came from a female donor with Graves disease. This specimen was peripheral blood mononuclear cells (PBMCs), taken when the disease was refractory, from a patient treated with antithyroid drugs. The gene calls are TRBV13 and TRBJ1-1, with D uncertain. The CDR3 coding sequence is TGTGCCAGCAGCTTCTCGGGGAGGCACACTGAAGCTTTCTTT. This translates into CASSFSGRHTEAFF.